This TCR beta chain is drawn from a study of shared clonotypes between healthy human individuals (dated by TCRdb to about 2020). Broadly, across the study: The cohort included a few men and a couple of women between 18 and 49 years of age. The study deeply sequenced blood TCR repertoires of about 5 healthy adults to estimate repertoire size and the extent of clonotype sharing between individuals. To increase sequencing depth and limit assay-specific biases, different laboratories used diverse techniques to prepare libraries and sequence TCR repertoires. Each donor's leukapheresis produced roughly between roughly 0.85 and 9.5 billion PBMCs. Per donor, three plates each were used for CD4 naive and CD4 memory, two for CD8 naive, and one for CD8 memory. What the work shows at the level of the full study, not this receptor alone: Rarefaction of sorted-subset datasets indicated incomplete sequencing despite the large sequencing depth. Because the study included only a small number of donors, the genetic and exposure-history diversity represented was limited. Naive subsets generally had larger estimated clonotype richness than memory subsets. About 4.5% of naive CD4, 3.5% of naive CD8, roughly 2.4% of memory CD4, and about 0.4% of memory CD8 clonotypes were shared across several donors. Pairwise subsampling indicated that sequencing depth was expected to affect the degree of clonotype sharing among donors. Only blood was sampled, and tissue TCR repertoires likely differ from those in blood. Clonotypes shared by all four sorted-subset donors showed higher generation probabilities than non-shared clonotypes.

Donors were healthy HIV-negative adults with no recently reported acute infections or vaccinations. Only Caucasian adults living in Nashville, Tennessee, USA were represented among the donors. CD4+ T cells were enriched by magnetic negative selection; naive cells were then positively selected on CD45RA, and the negative fraction formed the memory subset. After blood collection by leukapheresis, PBMCs were isolated using Ficoll-Histopaque density gradient centrifugation and then cryopreserved in the vapor phase of liquid nitrogen. Purity and quantity of every magnetically sorted T cell population were checked by analytical flow cytometry. Each sorted fraction had its genomic DNA isolated and then quantified by UV absorbance on a Nanodrop 2000c. Using the deep immunoSEQ assay, TCR CDR3 regions were amplified from genomic DNA by multiplex PCR. For each cell subset, the extracted genomic DNA was distributed evenly across all wells of several immunoSEQ 96-well plates, and each plate served as one replicate. For sorted subsets, each replicate PCR was loaded with about 200 ng genomic DNA, equivalent to 30,000 to 35,000 T cell genomes. The purified libraries were quantified using a Qubit 3.0 fluorometer, sized with a Bioanalyzer 2100, and then quantified again using the KAPA Library Quantification kit. A separate single-read 150-cycle Illumina NextSeq 550 flow cell was used to sequence each immunoSEQ 96-well plate. In the source study's methods: Because the immunoSEQ output held only junctional sequences and lacked quality scores, the filtering could not match the filtering applied to full-length reads. Sequences were annotated with PyIR, a Python wrapper for IgBLAST v1.9, and V/J genes and CDR3 were assigned using IMGT germline references. Reads were removed for weak V/J assignments (E-value above 1e-6), missing CDR3, stop codons, out-of-frame junctions, or ambiguous translated residues. A V3J clonotype was defined by an identical inferred V gene, J gene, and CDR3 amino acid sequence. To compute the percentage overlap between repertoires, the number of shared unique clonotypes was divided by the size of the smaller repertoire. Three approaches were used to assess repertoire richness: RTK rarefaction, the Chao1 estimator, and Recon v2.1 estimates of unobserved clonotypes. Generation probabilities were computed with OLGA for all TCRbeta clonotypes obtained by the gDNA method from several donors. The source is immuneACCESS, and TCRdb retained only in-frame sequences with V and J called. Part of the clones is not carried over; for the studies checked, unresolved V genes explain less than half of this, and the remainder is unexplained. V and J calls and clone size are given by that table; D and trimming were obtained from the DNA. The sample table lists over 2 million clones, 92% of them with a count of one. The top ten constitute 0.37% of the sample.

As for this clone: No antigen is known for it. Per-base qualities were not stored, and no clone one base away is much larger.

This TCR came from a man aged 18 to 35 in good health. Some clones in this sample may be carry-over from other donors' samples. Sequenced material: naive CD4+ T cells from PBMCs. Explained via the paper, the cell subset or site label denotes: CD45RA+ positively selected.

The CDR3 protein sequence reads: CASSPPGLAFYEQYF. The nucleotide sequence is TGTGCCAGCAGCCCGCCGGGACTAGCCTTCTACGAGCAGTACTTC. The chain uses TRBV28 and TRBJ2-7; the central 9 bases match TRBD2. V loses 6 bases at its end and J loses 3 bases; junction bases beyond the gene matches: 9. According to the germline V gene, CDR1 reads MDHEN and CDR2 reads SYDVKM. The CDR3 sequence holds 15 residues, the cysteine and phenylalanine included. The read is trimmed to its CDR3 DNA, 45 bases read in frame from base 1.